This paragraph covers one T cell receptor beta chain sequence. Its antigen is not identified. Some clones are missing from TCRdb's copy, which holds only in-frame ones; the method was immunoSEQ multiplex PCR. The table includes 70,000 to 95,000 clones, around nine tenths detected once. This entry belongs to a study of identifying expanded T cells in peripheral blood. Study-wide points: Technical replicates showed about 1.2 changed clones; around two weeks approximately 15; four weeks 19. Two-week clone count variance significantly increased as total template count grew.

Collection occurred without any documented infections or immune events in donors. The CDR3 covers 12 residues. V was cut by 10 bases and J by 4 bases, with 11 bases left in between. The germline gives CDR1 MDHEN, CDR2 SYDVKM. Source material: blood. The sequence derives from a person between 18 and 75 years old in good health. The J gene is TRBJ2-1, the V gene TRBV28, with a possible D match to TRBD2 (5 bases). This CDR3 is CATARTYNEQFF. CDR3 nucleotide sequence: TGTGCCACAGCCAGGACTTACAATGAGCAGTTCTTC.